This T cell receptor beta chain was sequenced for a study of blood T cell repertoires in COVID-19. Overall study context: Specimens from acute and convalescent COVID-19 originated in the United States, Italy and Spain.

The length of the CDR3 is 15 residues. V lost 6 bases and J lost 6; bases outside the gene matches: 7. CDR1 is SNHLY, CDR2 FYNNEI, per germline. Sequenced by immunoSEQ multiplex PCR; TCRdb stores in-frame clones only, minus some. The data show 200,000 to 250,000 clones, 75% to 85% seen once. The age range of participants was 18 to 89 years, with residence in about two dozen US areas. The sequence came from a woman between 40 and 50 years old with acute COVID-19. The J gene is TRBJ2-1, the V gene TRBV2, with TRBD2 matching 11 bases. The sample comprised PBMCs or T cells enriched from blood (not recorded which). CDR3 nucleotide sequence: TGTGCCAGCAGGTTGGCTAGCGGGGGGCCCAATGAGCAGTTCTTC. It translates to CASRLASGGPNEQFF.